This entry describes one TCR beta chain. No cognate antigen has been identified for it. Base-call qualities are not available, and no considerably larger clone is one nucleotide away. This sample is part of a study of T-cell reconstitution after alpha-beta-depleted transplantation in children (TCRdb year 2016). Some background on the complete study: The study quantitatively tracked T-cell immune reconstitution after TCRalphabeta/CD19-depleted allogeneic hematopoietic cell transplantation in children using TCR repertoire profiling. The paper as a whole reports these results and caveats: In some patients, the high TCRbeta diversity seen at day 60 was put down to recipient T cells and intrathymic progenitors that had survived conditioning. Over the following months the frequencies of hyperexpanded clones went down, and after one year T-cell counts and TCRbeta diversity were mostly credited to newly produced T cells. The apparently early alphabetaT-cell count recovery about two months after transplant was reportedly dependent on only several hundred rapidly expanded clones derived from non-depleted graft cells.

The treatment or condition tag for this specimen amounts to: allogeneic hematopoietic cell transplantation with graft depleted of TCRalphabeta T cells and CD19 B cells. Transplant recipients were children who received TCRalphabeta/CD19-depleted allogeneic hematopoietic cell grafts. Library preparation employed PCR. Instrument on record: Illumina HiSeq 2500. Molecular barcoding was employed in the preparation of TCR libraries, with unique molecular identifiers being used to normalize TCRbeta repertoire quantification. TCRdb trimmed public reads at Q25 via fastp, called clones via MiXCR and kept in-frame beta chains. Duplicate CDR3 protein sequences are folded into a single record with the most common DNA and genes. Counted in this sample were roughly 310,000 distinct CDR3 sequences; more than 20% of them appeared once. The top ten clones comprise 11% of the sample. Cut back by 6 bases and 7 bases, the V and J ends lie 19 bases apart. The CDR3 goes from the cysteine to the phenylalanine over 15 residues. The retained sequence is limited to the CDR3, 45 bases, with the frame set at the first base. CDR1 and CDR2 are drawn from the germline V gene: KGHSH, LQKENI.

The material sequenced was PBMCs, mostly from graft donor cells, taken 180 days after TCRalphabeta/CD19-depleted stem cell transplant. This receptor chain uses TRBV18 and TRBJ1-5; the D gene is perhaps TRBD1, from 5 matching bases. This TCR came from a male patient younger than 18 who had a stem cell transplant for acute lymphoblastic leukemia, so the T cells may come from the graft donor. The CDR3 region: CASSPARAYRQPQHF. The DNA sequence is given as TGTGCCAGCTCCCCAGCCAGGGCCTACAGACAGCCCCAGCATTTT.